This TCR beta chain was sequenced during a study of T cells in Graves' hyperthyroidism and ophthalmopathy. Trimming took off 9 bases at V and 3 bases at J, with 17 bases between the two ends. Germline CDR1 MNHNS, CDR2 SASEGT. CDR3 length: 14 amino acids. Amplified TCR beta CDR3 regions came from RNA transcripts. Initially, a first-round RT-PCR of the TCR CDR3 employed the HTBI primer set. In TCRdb, the multiplex PCR reads were re-called with MiXCR into one record per CDR3 protein. The sample has approximately 600,000 distinct CDR3 sequences, approximately 15% seen once. The receptor was derived from a woman aged 18 to 35 with Graves' ophthalmopathy. Input material: blood. V usage is TRBV6-1 and J usage is TRBJ1-1; D is possibly TRBD1 (5 bases). The CDR3 spells CARTTTGGDTEAFF. The DNA for the CDR3 is TGTGCCAGGACGACCACCGGGGGGGACACTGAAGCTTTCTTT.